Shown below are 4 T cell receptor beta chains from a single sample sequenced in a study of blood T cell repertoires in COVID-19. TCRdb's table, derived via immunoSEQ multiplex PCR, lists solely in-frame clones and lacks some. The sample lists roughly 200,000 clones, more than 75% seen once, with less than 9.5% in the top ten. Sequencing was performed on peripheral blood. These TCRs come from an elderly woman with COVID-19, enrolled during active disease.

For the CDR3, the DNA is TGTGCCAGCTCACCGCAGACAGGGCGAGCTTTCTTT. Its protein is CASSPQTGRAFF. The chain carries TRBV18 and TRBJ1-1, with 7 bases matching TRBD1. Looked up from germline, CDR1 is KGHSH and CDR2 is LQKENI. This CDR3 contains 12 residues. V gave up 3 bases and J gave up 10 bases; unmatched junction bases: 5.

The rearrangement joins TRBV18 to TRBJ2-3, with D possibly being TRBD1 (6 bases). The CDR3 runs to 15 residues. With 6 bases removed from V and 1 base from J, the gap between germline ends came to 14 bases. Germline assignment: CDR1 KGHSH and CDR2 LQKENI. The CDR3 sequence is CASSATGSGTDTQYF. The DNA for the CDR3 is TGTGCCAGCTCCGCTACAGGGTCTGGCACAGATACGCAGTATTTT.

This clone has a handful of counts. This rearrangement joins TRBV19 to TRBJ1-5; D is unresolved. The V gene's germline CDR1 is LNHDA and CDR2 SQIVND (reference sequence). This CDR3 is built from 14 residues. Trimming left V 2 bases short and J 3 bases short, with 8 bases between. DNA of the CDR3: TGTGCCAGTAGTATAATACAGATCAATCAGCCCCAGCATTTT. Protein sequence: CASSIIQINQPQHF.

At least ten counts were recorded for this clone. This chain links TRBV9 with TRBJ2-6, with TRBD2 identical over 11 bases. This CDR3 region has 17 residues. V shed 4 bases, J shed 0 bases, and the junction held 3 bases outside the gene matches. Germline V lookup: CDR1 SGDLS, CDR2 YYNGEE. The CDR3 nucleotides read TGTGCCAGCAGCACGACTAGCGGGGCCTCTGGGGCCAACGTCCTGACTTTC. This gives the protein CASSTTSGASGANVLTF.